The following is a T cell receptor (beta chain) sequence with its context. Its antigen is not identified. This sample was taken from a study of cytomegalovirus exposure and HLA in healthy donors. General study findings and limits: At a 0.05 false discovery rate, a later analysis found about 17,000 TCR beta sequences to be associated with HLA alleles.

This CDR3 has 12 residues. The V end was cut by 4 bases, the J end by 9 bases, with 11 bases between. Germline V gene sequence: CDR1 SGHKS, CDR2 YYEKEE (reference sequence). Vbeta (60) and Jbeta (13) primers were used in the PCR. The protocol was immunoSEQ multiplex PCR, while the TCRdb copy is restricted to in-frame clones and leaves out a portion. The data hold 100,000 or so clones, with more than 60% observed a single time. Sequencing was performed on PBMCs. The receptor was isolated from a male donor in good health and CMV-seronegative. This chain uses TRBV5-5 with TRBJ1-3; perhaps TRBD1 as D (5 bases). The CDR3 sequence is CASSPLRGTIYF. CDR3 bases: TGTGCCAGCAGCCCCCTAAGGGGCACCATATATTTT.